These 10 T cell receptor beta chains came from one sample sequenced in a study of beta chain features in type 1 diabetes. Since all of the isolated RNA was reverse transcribed, expressed TCRB transcripts were what got sequenced. Clones were sequenced by immunoSEQ multiplex PCR, and TCRdb holds only the in-frame ones, with some missing. The repertoire holds roughly 300,000 clones, approximately 8% seen once, with around 0.45% in the top ten. Sequenced: central memory CD4+ T cells from blood. The source is a woman aged 18-35 years in good health.

The genes are TRBV4-3 and TRBJ2-1; 9 bases are a match to TRBD2. The germline gives CDR1 LGHNA, CDR2 YSLEER. The CDR3 is 19 amino acids. J was trimmed by 4 bases and V by 1 base; bases with no gene match: 14. Here the CDR3 DNA reads TGCGCCAGCAGCCAAGTCTTCGATAGCGGGAGCGGGGAGTACAATGAGCAGTTCTTC. Its protein is CASSQVFDSGSGEYNEQFF.

A few counts support this clone. The rearrangement uses TRBV18 and TRBJ1-1; unclear D gene. There are 12 residues in the CDR3. Per germline, CDR1 KGHSH and CDR2 LQKENI. Trimming took off 6 bases at V and 3 bases at J, with 8 bases between the two ends. The CDR3 region is CASSYGDTEAFF. The DNA of the CDR3 is TGTGCCAGCTCGTATGGGGACACTGAAGCTTTCTTT.

This chain links TRBV4-3 with TRBJ2-1, with D unclear. Germline V CDR1 and CDR2: LGHNA, YSLEER. There are 14 residues in the CDR3. V lost 0 bases to trimming and J lost 10 bases, with 13 bases between them. The CDR3 DNA reads TGCGCCAGCAGCCAAGATTATGGTGCAATGGAGCAGTTCTTC. Amino acid sequence: CASSQDYGAMEQFF.

This clone was observed a few times. V and J are TRBV11-2 and TRBJ2-3, with D hard to call. The ends were cut back, 3 bases at V and 1 base at J, with 8 bases in the middle. This CDR3 is built from 14 residues. Germline V gene sequence: CDR1 SGHAT, CDR2 FQNNGV. The CDR3 is CASSLRLGTDTQYF. For the CDR3, the DNA is TGTGCCAGCAGCTTGAGGTTGGGCACAGATACGCAGTATTTT.

J is TRBJ2-3 and V is TRBV2; tentatively, D is TRBD1 (6 bases). The V end was cut by 2 bases, the J end by 0 bases, with 9 bases between. The CDR3 length is 15 residues. Germline V gives CDR1 SNHLY, CDR2 FYNNEI. In DNA, the CDR3 is TGTGCCAGCAGTGAATTCGGACAGAGCACAGATACGCAGTATTTT. This translates into CASSEFGQSTDTQYF.

This clone was recorded many times. The rearrangement joins TRBV19 to TRBJ2-2; TRBD2 matches at 8 bases. This CDR3 comprises 16 residues. After removal of 5 bases from V and 1 base from J, the junction contained 6 bases not matched to a gene. Germline-derived CDR1 and CDR2 are LNHDA and SQIVND (reference sequence). CDR3 DNA sequence: TGTGCCAGTAGTCTATCTAGCGGGTTGAACACCGGGGAGCTGTTTTTT. This gives the protein CASSLSSGLNTGELFF.

The sample holds many counts of this clone. CDR3 nucleotides: TGTGCCAGCAGCCGCGGGACAGGGGCCGGGGCCAACGTCCTGACTTTC. Its protein product is CASSRGTGAGANVLTF. The chain employs TRBV7-2 and TRBJ2-6; 10 bases map to TRBD1. V was pared by 5 bases and J by 4 bases, with 5 bases of the junction left unmatched. Per the germline V gene, CDR1 is SGHTA and CDR2 is FQGNSA. This CDR3 spans 16 amino acids.

J is TRBJ1-5 and V is TRBV18; no clear D gene. This CDR3 region has 15 residues. Germline CDR1 reads KGHSH; CDR2 reads LQKENI. Between the trimmed V and J ends, which lost 1 base and 4 bases, there was a span of 11 bases. In nucleotides, the CDR3 is TGTGCCAGCTCACCACTCGGCAGACTAAATCAGCCCCAGCATTTT. It is translated as CASSPLGRLNQPQHF.

This clone was seen a few times. The CDR3 nucleotides read TGTGCCAGCAGCGTAGATGAGGCAGATACGCAGTATTTT. Translating it yields CASSVDEADTQYF. V and J are TRBV9 and TRBJ2-3; no clear D. CDR1 and CDR2 (germline): SGDLS, YYNGEE. The germline V and J ends were trimmed by 0 bases and 4 bases, with 6 bases remaining between them. This CDR3 comprises 13 residues.

The chain joins TRBV13 to TRBJ2-7; possible D gene TRBD2, 5 bases. This CDR3 comprises 14 residues. V lost 6 bases, J lost 3 bases, and 15 bases lay in between. Germline CDR1 PRHDT, CDR2 FYEKMQ (reference sequence). This CDR3 reads CASRLRSGNYEQYF. In nucleotides, the CDR3 is TGTGCCAGCAGACTTAGGAGCGGTAACTACGAGCAGTACTTC.